This entry describes one T cell receptor beta chain. Its antigen is unidentified. This clone may be a read error of a much larger clone one base away. This sample stems from a study of post-analysis software for immune sequencing data. At the level of the study: Included among the disease courses, which were recorded for the cohort, were relapsing-remitting, secondary progressive and progressive-relapsing multiple sclerosis.

Prepared libraries of TCR beta cDNA carried unique molecular identifiers. TCRdb reprocessed the PCR reads with MiXCR, giving one entry per CDR3 protein. The table includes over 250,000 distinct CDR3 sequences, 35% to 40% detected once. Overall study results and limits: When patients were compared with controls, four or five TRBV segments were more frequent, TRBV5-6, TRBV5-1 and TRBV20-1 among them. Normalized Chao1 diversity was significantly reduced in patients versus controls.

V gave up 6 bases and J gave up 4 bases, with 11 bases separating them. The CDR3 loop spans 14 amino acids. Germline CDR1 and CDR2: SGDLS and YYNGEE. V usage is TRBV9 and J usage is TRBJ1-6; no clear D. The source of this sequence is a girl aged 5 to 17 with multiple sclerosis. Sample: blood. The CDR3 DNA sequence: TGTGCCAGCAACGGGGAGGGTTATAATTCACCCCTCCACTTT. Its protein product is CASNGEGYNSPLHF.